This T cell receptor beta chain was retrieved from a study of CD8 T cells in Susac syndrome (dated by TCRdb to about 2019). In terms of the full investigation: Whether CD8+ T cell activation and differentiation in Susac syndrome was antigen driven was tested using repertoire sequencing. What the work shows at the level of the full study, not this receptor alone: The number of individuals in the TCR sequencing and HLA analysis was acknowledged as relatively small.

Peripheral blood CD8+ and CD4+ T cells from healthy donors, Susac syndrome patients and multiple sclerosis patients were profiled using high-throughput TCR beta sequencing. The multiple sclerosis controls were treatment-naive patients who had stable or active relapsing-remitting disease and met the revised McDonald criteria. CD8+ TEMRA cells were enriched by FACS, while bulk CD8+ and CD4+ T cells were purified by magnetic negative isolation. Blood was collected in EDTA tubes and processed within 24 hours, with PBMCs isolated through density gradient centrifugation. PBMCs destined for TCR sequencing were cryopreserved in liquid nitrogen and later thawed in a 37 °C water bath. Purity of sorted or isolated CD4+, CD8+ and CD8+ TEMRA cells was at least 90%. V loses 5 bases of germline sequence and J loses 7 bases, and the interval between the two ends is 9 bases. The CDR3 runs 13 amino acids, cysteine and phenylalanine included. Of all the DNA, just the CDR3 is kept, 39 bases in frame from base 1. Looking up the germline V gene yields CDR1 SGHTA and CDR2 FQGTGA.

With regard to this clonotype: The specificity of this receptor is unknown. No per-base quality is available; no much larger clone lies one base away.

RNA was extracted with the RNeasy kit and about 0.5 to 1 ug was reverse transcribed using random hexamers. The immunoSEQ multiplex PCR assay, which covers 54 Vbeta and 13 Jbeta segments, was used to amplify TCR beta CDR3 regions. PCR amplification bias was corrected by using a synthetic template baseline for primer optimization and computational correction. As for the authors' bioinformatics: Only productive sequences were kept, with reads annotated to V, D and J genes according to IMGT and analyzed in immunoSEQ Analyzer. To calculate clonality, Shannon entropy was normalized by log2 of the number of productive unique sequences and then subtracted from one. For each patient and control, public and private clones were evaluated among the 100 most prevalent clones. A clone was defined as Susac-specific if it was absent from the healthy and MS cohorts, from some 980 published viral clones and from other ImmuneACCESS disease sequences. The public reads were reprocessed in TCRdb via fastp at Q25 and MiXCR, keeping in-frame beta chains. Each entry merges the rows of one CDR3 protein and shows their most common DNA and genes. For this entry, the V and J calls and clone size follow TCRdb and not the study's own pipeline. For this sample there are 110,000 or so distinct CDR3 sequences; around 92% appear just once. The ten largest clones take up under 0.095% of the sample.

The rearranged chain carries TRBV7-3 and TRBJ1-6; the D gene assignment is ambiguous. The receptor comes from a human donor with multiple sclerosis. The sequenced sample was CD4+ T cells from PBMCs. The CDR3 protein: CASSPHQNSPLHF. The DNA sequence is given as TGTGCCAGCAGCCCCCATCAGAATTCACCCCTCCACTTT.